This TCR beta chain was recorded in a study of radiation and T cells in renal cell carcinoma. Study background: Nephrectomy followed 15 Gy stereotactic body radiation by 4 weeks. General study points: Without pretreatment biopsies, baseline tumor clonotype presence was undetermined. From baseline, blood top tumor clonotypes peaked at 2 weeks post-radiation.

Time point given: baseline pretreatment blood. The treatment was: 15 Gy SBRT to primary tumor, nephrectomy 4 weeks later. This renal cell carcinoma was of the clear cell type. TCRdb's copy holds only in-frame clones and misses some; the assay was immunoSEQ multiplex PCR. The profile shows over 120,000 clones, roughly 88% of them singletons. Per germline, CDR1 KGHSH and CDR2 LQKENI. The CDR3 is 16 amino acids. V gave up 3 bases and J gave up 3 bases, with 16 bases separating them. The count of this clone is one. Its antigen is not identified. V and J are TRBV18 and TRBJ2-3; D uncertain. This sequence originates from a woman between 50 and 59 years old with renal cell carcinoma. The sample was blood, taken from a patient whose treatment included radiotherapy and nephrectomy. CDR3 amino acids: CASSPAGRPRTDTQYF. The CDR3 DNA reads TGTGCCAGCTCACCCGCCGGGCGCCCGAGGACAGATACGCAGTATTTT.